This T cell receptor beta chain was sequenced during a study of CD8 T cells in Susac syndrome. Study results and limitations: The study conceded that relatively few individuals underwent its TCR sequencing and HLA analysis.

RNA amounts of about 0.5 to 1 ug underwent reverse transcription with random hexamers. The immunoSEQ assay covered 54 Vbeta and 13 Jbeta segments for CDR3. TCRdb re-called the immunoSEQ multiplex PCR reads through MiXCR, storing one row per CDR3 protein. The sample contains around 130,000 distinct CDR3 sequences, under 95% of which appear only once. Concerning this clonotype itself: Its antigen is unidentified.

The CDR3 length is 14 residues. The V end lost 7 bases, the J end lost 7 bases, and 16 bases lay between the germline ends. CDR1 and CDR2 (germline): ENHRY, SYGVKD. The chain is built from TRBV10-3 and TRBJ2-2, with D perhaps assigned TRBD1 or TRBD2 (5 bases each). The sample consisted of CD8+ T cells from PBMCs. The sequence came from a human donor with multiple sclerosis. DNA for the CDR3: TGTGCCATCATGGACTCGAAAGGGGACGGGGAGCTGTTTTTT. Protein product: CAIMDSKGDGELFF.